What follows are 30 T cell receptor beta chains derived from one specimen sequenced in a study of patients and donors after allogeneic stem cell transplantation. TCRdb passed the RT-PCR reads through MiXCR, listing each CDR3 protein once. Among roughly 880,000 distinct CDR3 sequences, about 20% were seen once, and the ten largest hold about 6%. The source material was blood, either unsorted or a sorted T cell fraction (not recorded which). These TCRs come from a human donor who was either an allogeneic HSCT recipient or a stem cell or donor lymphocyte infusion donor (not recorded which). It is not recorded whose cells these are; they may come from a transplant donor.

The J gene is TRBJ1-1, the V gene TRBV5-1, with a tentative D call TRBD1 (6 bases). The ends were cut back, 3 bases at V and 0 bases at J, with 12 bases in the middle. Per the germline V gene, CDR1 is SGHRS and CDR2 is YFSETQ. The CDR3 is made up of 15 amino acids. The CDR3 here is CASSSLQGMNTEAFF. The DNA for the CDR3 is TGCGCCAGCAGCTCTCTGCAGGGGATGAACACTGAAGCTTTCTTT.

V usage is TRBV10-3 and J usage is TRBJ1-2, with 9 positions matching TRBD1. This CDR3 is built from 16 residues. V was pared by 6 bases and J by 7 bases, with 15 bases of the junction left unmatched. Germline CDR1 reads ENHRY; CDR2 reads SYGVKD. The CDR3 loop is CAIRSGQGPLRGGYTF. The CDR3 nucleotides are TGTGCCATCAGATCGGGACAGGGACCCCTAAGGGGTGGCTACACCTTC.

In the case of this clonotype: A read error may produce the germline difference seen at one junction end. The genes are TRBV5-1 and TRBJ1-2; 10 nucleotides line up with TRBD1. The CDR3 covers 18 residues. CDR1 and CDR2 from the germline V gene are SGHRS and YFSETQ. The DNA for the CDR3 is TGCGCCAGCAGCTTCGTCCGGACAGGGGGGAGATTGGACTATGGCTGCACCTTC. Its translation: CASSFVRTGGRLDYGCTF.

This clonotype was recorded many times. This rearrangement joins TRBV5-1 to TRBJ2-7; D is perhaps TRBD2 (5 bases). V lost 0 bases and J 0 bases, leaving 10 bases between the germline ends. The CDR3 has 15 amino acids. The germline gives CDR1 SGHRS, CDR2 YFSETQ. The CDR3 DNA follows: TGCGCCAGCAGCTTGGCCGGGGAAAGCTCCTACGAGCAGTACTTC. Amino acid sequence: CASSLAGESSYEQYF.

The sample holds a few counts of this clonotype. The J gene is TRBJ2-1, the V gene TRBV6-2 or TRBV6-3; the D gene is possibly TRBD2 (7 bases). V lost 2 bases and J 4 bases, leaving 18 bases between the germline ends. This CDR3 is 17 amino acids long. CDR1 and CDR2 (germline): MNHEY, SVGEGT. CDR3 loop: CASSYPRGGRGYNEQFF. The CDR3, as DNA: TGTGCCAGCAGTTACCCCAGGGGCGGGAGAGGTTACAATGAGCAGTTCTTC.

This clonotype came up a few times. The genes are TRBV7-2 and TRBJ2-3, with 8 bases fitting TRBD2. Germline V gene data show CDR1 as SGHTA and CDR2 as FQGNSA. The CDR3 has 15 amino acids. J was trimmed by 6 bases and V by 7 bases; bases with no gene match: 12. Written as DNA, the CDR3 is TGTGCCAGCACCCGTGAGCGGGGGTGGTCCGATACGCAGTATTTT. Protein: CASTRERGWSDTQYF.

This clonotype has at least ten counts. The chain links TRBV12-3 or TRBV12-4 to TRBJ1-1; D ambiguous. Trimming stripped 0 bases from V and 2 bases from J, with 10 bases between. The CDR3 is made up of 15 amino acids. CDR3 bases: TGTGCCAGCAGTTTAGCTTCGGCGGGAAACACTGAAGCTTTCTTT. Translated: CASSLASAGNTEAFF.

This clonotype was seen many times. This chain uses TRBV3-1 with TRBJ1-6; 8 nucleotides agree with TRBD1. V shed 4 bases and J 8 bases; nucleotides not matched to a gene: 4. Germline V gene sequence: CDR1 LGHDT, CDR2 YNNKEL (reference sequence). This CDR3 region has 14 residues. The CDR3 coding sequence is TGTGCCAGCAGCCCTGGACAGGGAGATTCACCCCTCCACTTT. Its protein product is CASSPGQGDSPLHF.

Only a few counts were recorded for this clonotype. This chain connects TRBV20-1 to TRBJ2-5; D not resolved. The germline V gene encodes CDR1 DFQATT and CDR2 SNEGSKA (reference sequence). V gave up 6 bases and J gave up 5 bases, with 7 bases separating them. The CDR3 loop spans 10 amino acids. The CDR3 region is CSAAAETQYF. The CDR3 bases are TGCAGTGCCGCAGCGGAGACCCAGTACTTC.

The V call is TRBV20-1, the J call TRBJ1-5; 8 nucleotides line up with TRBD1. The CDR3 has 13 residues. V lost 5 bases to trimming and J lost 7 bases; unmatched junction nucleotides: 7. Germline V CDR1 and CDR2: DFQATT, SNEGSKA (reference sequence). CDR3 amino acids: CSALRGRGQPQHF. The CDR3 DNA follows: TGCAGTGCTCTCAGGGGGCGAGGGCAGCCCCAGCATTTT.

The chain is built from TRBV5-1 and TRBJ2-1; D is unclear. Germline loops: CDR1 SGHRS, CDR2 YFSETQ. This CDR3 has 13 residues. Trimming took 5 bases from V and 10 from J, leaving 16 bases between them. The CDR3 nucleotides read TGCGCCAGCAGACTGGCGCCCCCTGGAGAGCAGTTCTTC. Encoded protein: CASRLAPPGEQFF.

The chain links TRBV14 to TRBJ2-7; 8 bases match TRBD1. The length of the CDR3 is 16 residues. Trimming at V came to 2 bases and at J to 3 bases, leaving 9 bases not matched to a gene. The germline V gene encodes CDR1 SGHDN and CDR2 FVKESK. CDR3 amino acids: CASSQSGTGIFYEQYF. DNA of the CDR3: TGTGCCAGCAGCCAATCCGGGACAGGCATTTTCTACGAGCAGTACTTC.

The V call is TRBV5-5, the J call TRBJ1-1; TRBD1 matches at 8 bases. This CDR3 region has 15 residues. The germline V gene encodes CDR1 SGHKS and CDR2 YYEKEE (reference sequence). V lost 4 bases and J lost 0; bases outside the gene matches: 5. CDR3 coding DNA: TGTGCCAGCAGCAACCGGGACAGGTTGAACACTGAAGCTTTCTTT. It is translated as CASSNRDRLNTEAFF.

V usage is TRBV5-1 and J usage is TRBJ2-3; 10 nucleotides align to TRBD1. Germline V gives CDR1 SGHRS, CDR2 YFSETQ. CDR3 length: 15 amino acids. J lost 3 bases, V lost 5 bases, and 6 bases had no gene match. CDR3 loop: CASSGDRGRTDTQYF. CDR3 DNA sequence: TGCGCCAGCAGTGGAGACAGGGGGCGTACAGATACGCAGTATTTT.

The rearrangement links TRBV4-2 to TRBJ2-2; D tentatively fits TRBD1 or TRBD2 (6 bases each). Germline CDR1 and CDR2: LGHNA and YNFKEQ. This CDR3 is 16 amino acids long. Between the trimmed V and J ends, which lost 2 bases and 4 bases, there was a span of 14 bases. CDR3 bases: TGTGCCAGCAGCCAAAAGTGGAGGGGGAGCACCGGGGAGCTGTTTTTT. Translated, it gives CASSQKWRGSTGELFF.

This clonotype was seen a handful of times. The chain is built from TRBV9 and TRBJ2-7; D unclear. CDR3 size: 15 residues. Trimming took off 0 bases at V and 0 bases at J, with 10 bases between the two ends. Germline V gene lookup returns CDR1 SGDLS and CDR2 YYNGEE. CDR3 DNA: TGTGCCAGCAGCGTAGGTCGGCAGGACTCCTACGAGCAGTACTTC. This codes for CASSVGRQDSYEQYF.

The chain combines TRBV4-2 with TRBJ2-1; unclear D gene. V was cut by 4 bases and J by 6 bases, with 13 bases left in between. Germline V gene sequence: CDR1 LGHNA, CDR2 YNFKEQ. This CDR3 has 14 residues. Here the CDR3 reads CASSPHEFVNEQFF. The CDR3 bases are TGTGCCAGCAGCCCTCATGAGTTCGTCAATGAGCAGTTCTTC.

The V call is TRBV6-2 or TRBV6-3, the J call TRBJ2-7; possibly TRBD1 or TRBD2 for D (5 bases each). Germline V gives CDR1 MNHEY, CDR2 SVGEGT. The CDR3 loop spans 13 amino acids. V dropped 6 bases and J dropped 3 bases, with 12 bases sitting between them. In nucleotides, the CDR3 is TGTGCCAGCAGCCGGGACGGATACTACGAGCAGTACTTC. It yields the protein CASSRDGYYEQYF.

J is TRBJ2-1 and V is TRBV10-3; 13 nucleotides line up with TRBD2. This CDR3 has 16 amino acids. The V gene end was trimmed by 3 bases and the J gene end by 2 bases; junction bases not matched to a gene: 1. Germline V gene lookup returns CDR1 ENHRY and CDR2 SYGVKD. The CDR3 nucleotides read TGTGCCATCAGTGAAGGGACTAGCGGGGCCTACAATGAGCAGTTCTTC. Translated, it gives CAISEGTSGAYNEQFF.

The chain joins TRBV12-3 or TRBV12-4 to TRBJ1-5; no clear D gene. This CDR3 has 16 amino acids. The germline V and J ends were trimmed by 5 bases and 3 bases, with 17 bases remaining between them. The CDR3 is CASSERGPTINQPQHF. The CDR3 region has the DNA TGTGCCAGCAGTGAGCGTGGGCCTACGATCAATCAGCCCCAGCATTTT.

This CDR3 reads CASRLRGITEAFF. The CDR3 bases are TGTGCCAGCCGGCTTCGGGGAATCACTGAAGCTTTCTTT. The chain couples TRBV6-1 to TRBJ1-1; D unclear. This CDR3 spans 13 amino acids. V was cut by 8 bases and J by 4 bases, with 14 bases left in between. Per the germline V gene, CDR1 is MNHNS and CDR2 is SASEGT.

The sample holds many counts of this clonotype. The chain joins TRBV28 to TRBJ1-6; 7 bases are a match to TRBD1. Losses at the gene ends were 1 base for V and 19 bases for J; bases not matched to a gene: 10. This CDR3 region has 13 residues. The germline V gene has CDR1 MDHEN and CDR2 SYDVKM. CDR3 loop: CASSLSQGPHLHF. The CDR3 DNA reads as TGTGCCAGCAGTTTATCACAGGGGCCCCACCTTCACTTT.

This chain joins TRBV11-2 and TRBJ1-4, with D possibly TRBD1 on 5 matching bases. V lost 5 bases and J lost 8, with 21 bases in between. Per the germline V gene, CDR1 is SGHAT and CDR2 is FQNNGV. The CDR3 sequence is 16 residues long. This CDR3 is CASSPTGTLIGEKLFF. The DNA of the CDR3 is TGTGCCAGCAGCCCAACGGGGACTCTCATAGGGGAAAAACTGTTTTTT.

The J gene is TRBJ1-1, the V gene TRBV19, with D possibly being TRBD1 (5 bases). CDR3 size: 15 residues. Germline V gives CDR1 LNHDA, CDR2 SQIVND (reference sequence). V shed 3 bases and J shed 6 bases, with 17 bases lying between them. The CDR3, as DNA: TGTGCCAGTAGTATCGGGGCAGGGCTTGGGGCTGAAGCTTTCTTT. It is translated as CASSIGAGLGAEAFF.

This chain uses TRBV27 with TRBJ2-1; perhaps TRBD2 as D (6 bases). Germline lookup yields CDR1 MNHEY and CDR2 SMNVEV (reference sequence). V was clipped by 3 bases and J by 5 bases, with 17 bases between them. There are 16 residues in the CDR3. CDR3: CASSFLRESAHNEQFF. CDR3 DNA sequence: TGTGCCAGCAGTTTCCTCCGGGAGTCTGCGCACAATGAGCAGTTCTTC.

V usage is TRBV7-3 and J usage is TRBJ2-1; TRBD2 aligns across 10 bases. After removal of 5 bases from V and 7 bases from J, the junction contained 11 bases not matched to a gene. CDR1 is SGHTA, CDR2 FQGTGA, per germline. The CDR3 covers 16 residues. The CDR3 loop reads CASSPGGKAGGNEQFF. The CDR3 DNA reads as TGTGCCAGCAGCCCGGGGGGAAAAGCGGGAGGGAATGAGCAGTTCTTC.

This clonotype was counted between two and nine times. The chain combines TRBV7-2 with TRBJ1-2, with a possible D match to TRBD1 (6 bases). CDR3 length: 16 residues. Trimming stripped 5 bases from V and 10 bases from J, with 26 bases between. CDR1 is SGHTA, CDR2 FQGNSA, per germline. The CDR3 protein is CASSPNRLTASGDYTF. Written as DNA, the CDR3 is TGTGCCAGCAGCCCAAACCGACTGACAGCTTCAGGGGACTACACCTTC.

The chain links TRBV4-2 to TRBJ1-3; perhaps TRBD1 as D (5 bases). V was shortened by 4 bases and J by 0 bases, with 16 bases between the two germline ends. The V gene's germline CDR1 is LGHNA and CDR2 YNFKEQ. The CDR3 runs 17 residues. The CDR3 region has the DNA TGTGCCAGCAGCCGGCCGGGACCCCGGAGCTCTGGAAACACCATATATTTT. Translating gives CASSRPGPRSSGNTIYF.

The rearrangement links TRBV5-1 to TRBJ2-3; TRBD1 aligns across 7 bases. Germline lookup yields CDR1 SGHRS and CDR2 YFSETQ. J was trimmed by 3 bases and V by 3 bases; bases with no gene match: 7. The CDR3 runs to 15 residues. CDR3 sequence: CASSSGTVGTDTQYF. CDR3 DNA: TGCGCCAGCAGCTCCGGGACAGTCGGGACAGATACGCAGTATTTT.

The V call is TRBV5-1, the J call TRBJ2-5, with TRBD2 matching over 7 bases. Unmatched junction bases numbered 22, after V lost 3 bases and J lost 2 bases. This CDR3 contains 20 residues. The germline gives CDR1 SGHRS, CDR2 YFSETQ. Written as DNA, the CDR3 is TGCGCCAGCAGCTCTCTGACTTTGCGGGAGTTCGTCTTATTTCAAGAGACCCAGTACTTC. This codes for CASSSLTLREFVLFQETQYF. Looking up the rest from reference TRBV5-1 and TRBJ2-5 gives the full variable domain: KAGVTQTPRYLIKTRGQQVTLSCSPISGHRSVSWYQQTPGQGLQFLFEYFSETQRNKGNFPGRFSGRQFSNSRSEMNVSTLELGDSALYLCASSSLTLREFVLFQETQYFGPGTRLLVL.